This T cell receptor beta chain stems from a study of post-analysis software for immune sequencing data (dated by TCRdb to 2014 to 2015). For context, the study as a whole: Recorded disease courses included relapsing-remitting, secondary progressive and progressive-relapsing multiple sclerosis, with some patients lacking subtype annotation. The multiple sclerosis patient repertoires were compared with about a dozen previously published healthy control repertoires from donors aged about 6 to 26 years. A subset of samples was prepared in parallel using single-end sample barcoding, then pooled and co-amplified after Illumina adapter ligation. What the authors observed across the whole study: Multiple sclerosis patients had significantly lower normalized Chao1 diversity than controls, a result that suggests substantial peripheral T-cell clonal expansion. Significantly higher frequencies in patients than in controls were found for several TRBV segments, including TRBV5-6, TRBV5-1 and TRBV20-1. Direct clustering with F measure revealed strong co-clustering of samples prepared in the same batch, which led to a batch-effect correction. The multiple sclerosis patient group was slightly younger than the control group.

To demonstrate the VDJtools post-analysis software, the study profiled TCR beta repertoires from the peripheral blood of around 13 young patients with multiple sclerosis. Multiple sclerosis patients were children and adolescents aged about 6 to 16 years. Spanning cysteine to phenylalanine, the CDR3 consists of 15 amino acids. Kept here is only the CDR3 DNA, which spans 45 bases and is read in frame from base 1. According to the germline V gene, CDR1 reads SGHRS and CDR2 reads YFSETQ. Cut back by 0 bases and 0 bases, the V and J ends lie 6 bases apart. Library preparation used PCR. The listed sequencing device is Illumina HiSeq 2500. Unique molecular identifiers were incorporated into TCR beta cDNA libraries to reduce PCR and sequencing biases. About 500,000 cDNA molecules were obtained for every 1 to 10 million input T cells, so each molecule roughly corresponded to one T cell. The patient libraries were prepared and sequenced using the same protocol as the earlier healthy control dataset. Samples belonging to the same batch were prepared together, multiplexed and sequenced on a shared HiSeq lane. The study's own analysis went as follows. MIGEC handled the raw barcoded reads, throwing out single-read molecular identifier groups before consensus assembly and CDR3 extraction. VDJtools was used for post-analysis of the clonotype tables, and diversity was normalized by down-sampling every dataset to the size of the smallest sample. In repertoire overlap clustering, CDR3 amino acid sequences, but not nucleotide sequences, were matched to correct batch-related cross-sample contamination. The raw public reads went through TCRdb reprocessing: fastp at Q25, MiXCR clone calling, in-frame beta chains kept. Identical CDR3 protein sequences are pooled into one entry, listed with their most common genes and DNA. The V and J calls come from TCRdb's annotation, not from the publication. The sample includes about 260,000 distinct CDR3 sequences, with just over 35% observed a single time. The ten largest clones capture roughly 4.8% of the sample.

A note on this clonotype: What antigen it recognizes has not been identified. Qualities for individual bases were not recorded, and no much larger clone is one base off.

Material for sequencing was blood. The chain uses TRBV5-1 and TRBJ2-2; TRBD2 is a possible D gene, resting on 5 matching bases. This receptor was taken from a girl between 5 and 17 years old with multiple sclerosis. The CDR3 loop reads CASSLAGTNTGELFF. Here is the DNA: TGCGCCAGCAGCTTGGCGGGGACGAACACCGGGGAGCTGTTTTTT.